The clone carrying this TCR beta chain was detected only once. Its matching antigen is unknown. The sample is drawn from a study of siplizumab effects on memory and regulatory T cells. The study, taken as a whole, reports: Of the proliferating CD4+ or CD8+ clones, roughly 75-97% lacked a naive or memory phenotype that could be assigned.

Germline CDR1 reads DFQATT; CDR2 reads SNEGSKA (reference sequence). Trimming removed 7 bases from V and 2 bases from J, with 8 bases in between. This CDR3 comprises 11 residues. Some clones are missing from TCRdb's copy, which holds only in-frame ones; the method was immunoSEQ multiplex PCR. This sample carries about 94,000 clones, nearly 95% of them seen once, and the ten largest clones take around 0.3%. Sequences were obtained from non-Treg CD4+ T cells sorted from blood. This sequence was found in a human donor in good health. V and J are TRBV20-1 and TRBJ1-2; a possible D gene is TRBD1 (5 bases). CDR3 region: CSVGDNYGYTF. CDR3 bases: TGCAGTGTAGGGGACAACTATGGCTACACCTTC.